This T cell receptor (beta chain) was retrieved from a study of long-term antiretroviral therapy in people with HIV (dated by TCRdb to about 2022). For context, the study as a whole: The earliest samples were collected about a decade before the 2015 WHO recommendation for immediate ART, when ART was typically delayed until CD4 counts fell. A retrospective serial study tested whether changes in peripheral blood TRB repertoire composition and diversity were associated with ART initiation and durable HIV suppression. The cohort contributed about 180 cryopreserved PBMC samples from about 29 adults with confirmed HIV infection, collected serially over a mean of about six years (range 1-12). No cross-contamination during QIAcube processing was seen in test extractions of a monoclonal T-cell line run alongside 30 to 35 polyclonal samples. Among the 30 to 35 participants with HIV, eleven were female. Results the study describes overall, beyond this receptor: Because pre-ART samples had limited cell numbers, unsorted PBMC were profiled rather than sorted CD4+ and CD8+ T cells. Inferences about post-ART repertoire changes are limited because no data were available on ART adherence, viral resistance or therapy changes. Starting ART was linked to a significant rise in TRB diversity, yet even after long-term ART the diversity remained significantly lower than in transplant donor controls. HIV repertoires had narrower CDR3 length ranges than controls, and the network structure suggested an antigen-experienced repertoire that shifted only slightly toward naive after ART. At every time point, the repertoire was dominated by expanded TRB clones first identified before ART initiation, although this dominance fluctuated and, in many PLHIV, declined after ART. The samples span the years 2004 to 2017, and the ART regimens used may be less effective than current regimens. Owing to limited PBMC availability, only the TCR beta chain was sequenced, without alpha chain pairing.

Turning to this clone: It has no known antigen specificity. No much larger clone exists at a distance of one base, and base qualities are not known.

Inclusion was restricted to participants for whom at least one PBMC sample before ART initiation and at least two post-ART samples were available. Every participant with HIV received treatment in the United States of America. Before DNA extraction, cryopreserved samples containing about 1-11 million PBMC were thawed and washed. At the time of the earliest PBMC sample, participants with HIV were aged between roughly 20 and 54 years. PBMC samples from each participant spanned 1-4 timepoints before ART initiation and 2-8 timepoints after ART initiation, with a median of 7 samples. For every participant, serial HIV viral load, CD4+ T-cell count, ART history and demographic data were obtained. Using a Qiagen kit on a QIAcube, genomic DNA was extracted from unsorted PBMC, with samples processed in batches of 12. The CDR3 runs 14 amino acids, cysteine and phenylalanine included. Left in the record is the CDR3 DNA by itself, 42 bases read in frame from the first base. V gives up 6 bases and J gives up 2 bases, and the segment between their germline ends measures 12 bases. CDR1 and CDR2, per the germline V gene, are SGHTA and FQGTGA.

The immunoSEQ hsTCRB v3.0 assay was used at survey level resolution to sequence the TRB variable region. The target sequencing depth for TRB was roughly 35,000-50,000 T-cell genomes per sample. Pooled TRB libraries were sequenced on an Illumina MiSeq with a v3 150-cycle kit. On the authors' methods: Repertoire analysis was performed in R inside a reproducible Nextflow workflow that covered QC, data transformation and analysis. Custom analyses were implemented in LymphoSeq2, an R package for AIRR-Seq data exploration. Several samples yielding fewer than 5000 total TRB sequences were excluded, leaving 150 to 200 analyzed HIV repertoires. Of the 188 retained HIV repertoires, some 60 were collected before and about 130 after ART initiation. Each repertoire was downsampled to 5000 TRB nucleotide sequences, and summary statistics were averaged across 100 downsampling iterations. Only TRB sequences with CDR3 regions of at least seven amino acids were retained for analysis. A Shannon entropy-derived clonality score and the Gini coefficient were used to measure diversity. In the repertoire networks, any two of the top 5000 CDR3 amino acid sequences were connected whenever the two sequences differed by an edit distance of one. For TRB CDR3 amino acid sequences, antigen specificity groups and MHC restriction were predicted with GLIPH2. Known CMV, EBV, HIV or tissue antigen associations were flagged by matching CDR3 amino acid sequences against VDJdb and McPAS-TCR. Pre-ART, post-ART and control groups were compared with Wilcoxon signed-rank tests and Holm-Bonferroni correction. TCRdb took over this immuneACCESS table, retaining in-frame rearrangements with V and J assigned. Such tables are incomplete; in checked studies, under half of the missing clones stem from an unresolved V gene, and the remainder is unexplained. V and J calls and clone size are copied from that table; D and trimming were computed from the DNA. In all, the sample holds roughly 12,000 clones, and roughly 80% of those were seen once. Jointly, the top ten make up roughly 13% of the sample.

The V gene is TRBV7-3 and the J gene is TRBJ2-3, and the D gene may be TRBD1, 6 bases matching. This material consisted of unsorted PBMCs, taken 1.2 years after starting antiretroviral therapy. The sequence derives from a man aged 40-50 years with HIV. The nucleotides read TGTGCCAGCAGTCGACGGGACATCACAGATACGCAGTATTTT. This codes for CASSRRDITDTQYF. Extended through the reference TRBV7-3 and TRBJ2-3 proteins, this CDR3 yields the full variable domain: GAGVSQTPSNKVTEKGKYVELRCDPISGHTALYWYRQSLGQGPEFLIYFQGTGAADDSGLPNDRFFAVRPEGSVSTLKIQRTERGDSAVYLCASSRRDITDTQYFGPGTRLTVL.